The present T cell receptor (beta chain) was sequenced within a study of shared clonotypes between healthy human individuals. Background on the study: Each donor's CD8 memory used one plate, CD8 naive two, each CD4 subset three.

Libraries were prepared by immunoSEQ multiplex PCR; TCRdb keeps only in-frame clonotypes and omits some of them. This sample carries roughly 2 million clones, roughly 95% of them seen once, and the ten largest clones take more than 0.1%. Germline V CDR1 and CDR2: SGHTA, FQGNSA. CDR3 length: 16 residues. Trimming cost V 2 bases and J 3 bases; bases outside gene matches: 6. The receptor was derived from a man between 18 and 35 years old in good health. Material for sequencing was naive CD4+ T cells sorted from blood. Subset meaning: CD45RA+ positively selected. This rearrangement joins TRBV7-2 to TRBJ2-7; 11 positions match TRBD2. The CDR3, as DNA: TGTGCCAGCAGCTTACGATCCGGGACTAGCGGCTACGAGCAGTACTTC. This gives the protein CASSLRSGTSGYEQYF.